The 23 T cell receptor beta chains below were found in one sample sequenced in a study of identical twins. TCRdb fed the 5' RACE reads into MiXCR, producing one record per CDR3 protein. This sample has approximately 220,000 distinct CDR3 sequences; 6.5% to 8.5% occur once, and the top ten carry less than 2.5%. In addition, the sample was reused for a study of yellow fever vaccine responses in identical twins.

Source material: memory (CD45RO+) T cells sorted from blood. The receptors stem from a woman between 18 and 29 years old in good health.

This clonotype was seen repeatedly, ten times or more. The chain employs TRBV5-1 and TRBJ1-4, with 9 bases identical to TRBD1. Unmatched junction bases numbered 7, after V lost 0 bases and J lost 7 bases. CDR1 is SGHRS and CDR2 is YFSETQ in the germline V gene. The CDR3 consists of 16 residues. CDR3 in amino acids: CASSLGTGGGLEKLFF. The CDR3, as DNA: TGCGCCAGCAGCTTGGGTACAGGGGGCGGTCTTGAAAAACTGTTTTTT.

The table lists this clonotype with many counts. The chain couples TRBV5-1 to TRBJ2-1, with D tentatively TRBD2 (5 bases). CDR3 size: 15 residues. Trimming took 0 bases from V and 4 from J, leaving 11 bases between them. The germline gives CDR1 SGHRS, CDR2 YFSETQ. CDR3 sequence (DNA): TGCGCCAGCAGCTTGGCCAGGACTCTTTACAATGAGCAGTTCTTC. It translates to CASSLARTLYNEQFF.

This clonotype appeared many times. The chain links TRBV28 to TRBJ1-4, with 8 positions matching TRBD1. Germline trimming cut 4 bases from V and 4 bases from J; bases unmatched to any gene: 5. This CDR3 contains 15 residues. Germline lookup yields CDR1 MDHEN and CDR2 SYDVKM. In DNA form, the CDR3 reads TGTGCCAGCAGTTCAAACAGGGGGTTTAATGAAAAACTGTTTTTT. Protein sequence: CASSSNRGFNEKLFF.

V gene TRBV6-1 combines with J gene TRBJ1-1; TRBD1 might be the D (5 bases). The V end lost 8 bases, the J end lost 0 bases, and 10 bases lay between the germline ends. CDR3 size: 13 residues. CDR1 MNHNS and CDR2 SASEGT come from the germline V gene. CDR3 residues: CASSRGMNTEAFF. CDR3 nucleotides: TGTGCCAGCTCTAGGGGAATGAACACTGAAGCTTTCTTT.

The V call is TRBV5-1, the J call TRBJ2-7, with D perhaps matching TRBD2 (6 bases). The CDR3 runs 16 residues. Germline V gene data show CDR1 as SGHRS and CDR2 as YFSETQ. V lost 1 base and J 1 base, leaving 15 bases between the germline ends. The CDR3 coding sequence is TGCGCCAGCAGCTTGTACGGGGGAATGCTGTCCTACGAGCAGTACTTC. Amino acid sequence: CASSLYGGMLSYEQYF.

This rearrangement joins TRBV5-4 to TRBJ2-2; perhaps TRBD2 as D (5 bases). Germline assignment: CDR1 SGHNT and CDR2 YYREEE (reference sequence). CDR3 size: 13 residues. V was cut by 4 bases and J by 5 bases, with 9 bases left in between. CDR3 bases: TGTGCCAGCAGCGACGGGATGACCGGGGAGCTGTTTTTT. Encoded protein: CASSDGMTGELFF.

The rearrangement links TRBV28 to TRBJ2-7, with a possible D match to TRBD1 (6 bases). This CDR3 region has 14 residues. Looked up from germline, CDR1 is MDHEN and CDR2 is SYDVKM. Trimming stripped 8 bases from V and 2 bases from J, with 16 bases between. The CDR3 DNA is TGTGCCAGCGGGCTCCAGGGGTCTCCCTACGAGCAGTACTTC. Amino acids: CASGLQGSPYEQYF.

This clonotype was counted ten times or more. The chain uses TRBV5-1 and TRBJ2-1; D is unclear. This CDR3 has 12 residues. Germline V gene sequence: CDR1 SGHRS, CDR2 YFSETQ. The V and J ends lost 4 bases and 2 bases respectively, with 4 bases between them. The CDR3 here is CASSLPYNEQFF. CDR3 sequence (DNA): TGCGCCAGCAGCCTGCCCTACAATGAGCAGTTCTTC.

There are many counts of this clonotype. This rearrangement joins TRBV5-1 to TRBJ2-1; 9 positions match TRBD1. Germline CDR1 SGHRS, CDR2 YFSETQ. The junction had 9 bases not matched to a gene; V was cut back by 6 bases and J by 8 bases. This CDR3 contains 14 residues. The CDR3, as DNA: TGCGCCAGCAATCCGGGACAGGGAGAGGATGAGCAGTTCTTC. This gives the protein CASNPGQGEDEQFF.

This clonotype was found a few times. The rearrangement joins TRBV11-2 to TRBJ2-1; perhaps TRBD1 as D (6 bases). This CDR3 is 15 amino acids long. Trimming left V 6 bases short and J 4 bases short, with 16 bases between. Germline lookup yields CDR1 SGHAT and CDR2 FQNNGV. CDR3 in DNA: TGTGCCAGCAGTTACACAGGGTCAGGGTACAATGAGCAGTTCTTC. Translating it yields CASSYTGSGYNEQFF.

This clonotype was recorded a few times. The chain recombines TRBV20-1 with TRBJ2-1; D is unclear. Germline lookup yields CDR1 DFQATT and CDR2 SNEGSKA (reference sequence). The V end was cut by 3 bases, the J end by 0 bases, with 9 bases between. This CDR3 is 14 amino acids long. The CDR3 DNA follows: TGCAGTGCTAGGGTACTTAGCTCCTACAATGAGCAGTTCTTC. It encodes CSARVLSSYNEQFF.

J is TRBJ1-6 and V is TRBV4-3; maybe TRBD1 (5 bases). Per the germline V gene, CDR1 is LGHNA and CDR2 is YSLEER. The CDR3 length is 14 residues. V shed 0 bases and J shed 12 bases, with 12 bases lying between them. The CDR3 spells CASSQDRGIGPLHF. The CDR3 DNA reads as TGCGCCAGCAGCCAAGATCGGGGGATTGGACCCCTCCACTTT.

This clonotype was counted a few times. The CDR3 DNA reads TGTGCCAGTACAAAGCGACTAGCCGAGCTGGGGCGCACAGATACGCAGTATTTT. The encoded protein is CASTKRLAELGRTDTQYF. The chain couples TRBV19 to TRBJ2-3; 7 nucleotides match TRBD2. J lost 1 base, V lost 7 bases, and 17 bases had no gene match. The CDR3 is 18 amino acids. Germline V gene lookup returns CDR1 LNHDA and CDR2 SQIVND (reference sequence).

The sample holds a few counts of this clonotype. The chain employs TRBV3-1 and TRBJ1-2; 10 bases are a match to TRBD1. In germline, CDR1 is LGHDT, CDR2 YNNKEL (reference sequence). Trimming took 4 bases from V and 6 from J; bases not matched to a gene: 5. This CDR3 region has 14 residues. CDR3 coding DNA: TGTGCCAGCAGCCCCGGGACAGGGGTTAATGGCTACACCTTC. Translating gives CASSPGTGVNGYTF.

The chain has TRBV7-2 and TRBJ2-7; unclear D gene. CDR3 size: 12 residues. CDR1 is SGHTA and CDR2 is FQGNSA in the germline V gene. Trimming stripped 9 bases from V and 9 bases from J, with 18 bases between. CDR3 sequence (DNA): TGTGCCAGTACCAACCAGGCAGGCAGGCAGTACTTC. Its protein is CASTNQAGRQYF.

The rearrangement links TRBV7-9 to TRBJ2-7, with D possibly TRBD1 on 6 matching bases. This CDR3 comprises 14 residues. Germline V lookup: CDR1 SEHNR, CDR2 FQNEAQ (reference sequence). The V end was cut by 5 bases, the J end by 0 bases, with 11 bases between. In nucleotides, the CDR3 is TGTGCCAGCAGCAGTTCAGGGGCCTCCTACGAGCAGTACTTC. Encoded protein: CASSSSGASYEQYF.

The J gene is TRBJ2-2, the V gene TRBV20-1, with D maybe TRBD2 (5 bases). The germline gives CDR1 DFQATT, CDR2 SNEGSKA (reference sequence). The CDR3 extends over 11 amino acids. V lost 6 bases and J 6 bases, leaving 8 bases between the germline ends. CDR3 DNA sequence: TGCAGTGCCTCTAGCCCCGGGGAGCTGTTTTTT. Translating it yields CSASSPGELFF.

This clonotype was seen at least ten times. The chain is built from TRBV7-8 and TRBJ1-2, with no clear D. CDR1 and CDR2 from the germline V gene are SGHVS and FQNEAQ. Trimming stripped 2 bases from V and 1 base from J, with 11 bases between. This CDR3 is built from 15 residues. The CDR3 coding sequence is TGTGCCAGCAGCTTAAGGCAGGATTTTAACTATGGCTACACCTTC. Encoded protein: CASSLRQDFNYGYTF.

This clonotype appeared a few times. The chain combines TRBV20-1 with TRBJ2-7; 9 nucleotides match TRBD2. After removal of 2 bases from V and 4 bases from J, the junction contained 9 bases not matched to a gene. In germline, CDR1 is DFQATT, CDR2 SNEGSKA (reference sequence). The CDR3 runs 15 residues. This CDR3 reads CSARKEREDWYEQYF. CDR3 in DNA: TGCAGTGCTAGAAAGGAGCGGGAGGACTGGTACGAGCAGTACTTC.

The table lists this clonotype with many counts. CDR3 residues: CASSRDWDETQYF. The CDR3 bases are TGTGCCAGCAGCCGGGATTGGGACGAGACCCAGTACTTC. This chain connects TRBV11-1 to TRBJ2-5; D possibly matches TRBD1 or TRBD2 (5 bases each). CDR3 length equals 13 residues. Germline V CDR1 and CDR2: SGHAT, FQDESV (reference sequence). The V and J ends lost 5 bases and 5 bases respectively, with 12 bases between them. The full variable domain, its missing parts supplied by reference TRBV11-1 and TRBJ2-5, is EAEVAQSPRYKITEKSQAVAFWCDPISGHATLYWYRQILGQGPELLVQFQDESVVDDSQLPKDRFSAERLKGVDSTLKIQPAELGDSAMYLCASSRDWDETQYFGPGTRLLVL.

This clonotype has more than one count but fewer than ten. The rearrangement joins TRBV9 to TRBJ2-1; no clear D gene. This CDR3 spans 14 amino acids. The germline CDR1 and CDR2 sequences are SGDLS and YYNGEE. The V end was cut by 4 bases, the J end by 7 bases, with 15 bases between. The CDR3 DNA reads TGTGCCAGCAGCCCTCCCCCCCCTCATAATGAGCAGTTCTTC. It translates to CASSPPPPHNEQFF. Full variable domain (missing parts from reference TRBV9 and TRBJ2-1): DSGVTQTPKHLITATGQRVTLRCSPRSGDLSVYWYQQSLDQGLQFLIQYYNGEERAKGNILERFSAQQFPDLHSELNLSSLELGDSALYFCASSPPPPHNEQFFGPGTRLTVL.

Many counts were recorded for this clonotype. The chain joins TRBV24-1 to TRBJ2-3, with unresolved D. Germline V gene lookup returns CDR1 KGHDR and CDR2 SFDVKD. V lost 6 bases, J lost 0 bases, and 3 bases lay in between. The CDR3 is 12 amino acids. The CDR3 coding sequence is TGTGCCACCAGTACGAGCACAGATACGCAGTATTTT. Translated: CATSTSTDTQYF.

This clonotype was observed a handful of times. The CDR3 sequence is CASSLSGLAGELFF. The DNA of the CDR3 is TGTGCCAGCAGCCTCTCGGGACTAGCGGGGGAGCTGTTTTTT. The J gene is TRBJ2-2, the V gene TRBV3-1, with TRBD2 identical over 10 bases. CDR3 length equals 14 residues. The V gene's germline CDR1 is LGHDT and CDR2 YNNKEL (reference sequence). With 4 bases clipped from V and 8 bases from J, the junction kept 4 bases outside the gene matches. Full variable domain (remainder filled in from reference TRBV3-1 and TRBJ2-2): DTAVSQTPKYLVTQMGNDKSIKCEQNLGHDTMYWYKQDSKKFLKIMFSYNNKELIINETVPNRFSPKSPDKAHLNLHINSLELGDSAVYFCASSLSGLAGELFFGEGSRLTVL.